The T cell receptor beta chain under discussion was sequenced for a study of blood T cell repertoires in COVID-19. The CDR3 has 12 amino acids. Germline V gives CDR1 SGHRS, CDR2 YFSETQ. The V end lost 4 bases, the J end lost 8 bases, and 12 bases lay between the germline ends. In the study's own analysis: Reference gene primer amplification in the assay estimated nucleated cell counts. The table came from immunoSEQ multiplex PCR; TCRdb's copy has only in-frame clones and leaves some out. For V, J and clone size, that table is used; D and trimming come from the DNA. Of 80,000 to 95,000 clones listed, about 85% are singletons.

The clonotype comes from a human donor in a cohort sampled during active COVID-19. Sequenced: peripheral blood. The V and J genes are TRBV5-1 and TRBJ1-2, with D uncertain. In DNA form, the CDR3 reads TGCGCCAGCAGCATCGGGGTCAAGGGCTACACCTTC. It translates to CASSIGVKGYTF.